The 24 T cell receptor beta chains below all came from one sample that was sequenced in a study of T cell repertoires in cytomegalovirus infection. The antigens for these receptors are not known. TCRdb independently ran MiXCR on the reads; one entry per CDR3 protein. The sample consists of roughly 920,000 distinct CDR3 sequences, around 31% of them appearing once. Sequencing was performed on cultured CD8+ T cells from PBMCs, taken from culture after CMV antigen stimulation. The receptors were sampled from a human donor in good health (CMV status not recorded). Some clones in this sample may be carry-over from other donors' samples.

The V call is TRBV7-9, the J call TRBJ2-5, with 9 bases fitting TRBD2. In germline, CDR1 is SEHNR, CDR2 FQNEAQ (reference sequence). CDR3 length equals 15 residues. The junction had 4 bases not matched to a gene; V was cut back by 1 base and J by 4 bases. CDR3 DNA: TGTGCCAGCAGCTTAGTTTCTAGCGGGACAGAGACCCAGTACTTC. As protein: CASSLVSSGTETQYF.

This clonotype has at least ten counts. The rearrangement links TRBV7-2 to TRBJ2-2, with TRBD2 matching 15 bases. V shed 3 bases, J shed 0 bases, and the junction held 2 bases outside the gene matches. The CDR3 contains 18 residues. Germline CDR1 SGHTA, CDR2 FQGNSA. As DNA, the CDR3 is TGTGCCAGCAGCTTGGGACTAGCGGGGGGTACGAACACCGGGGAGCTGTTTTTT. Residues: CASSLGLAGGTNTGELFF.

This sequence joins TRBV14 and TRBJ2-1; no clear D. The length of the CDR3 is 14 residues. From germline, CDR1 is SGHDN and CDR2 FVKESK. V was trimmed by 0 bases and J by 4 bases, leaving 7 bases between them. The CDR3 is CASSQEKLYNEQFF. The CDR3 DNA reads as TGTGCCAGCAGCCAAGAGAAGCTGTACAATGAGCAGTTCTTC. Complete variable domain (other parts from reference TRBV14 and TRBJ2-1): EAGVTQFPSHSVIEKGQTVTLRCDPISGHDNLYWYRRVMGKEIKFLLHFVKESKQDESGMPNNRFLAERTGGTYSTLKVQPAELEDSGVYFCASSQEKLYNEQFFGPGTRLTVL.

The chain joins TRBV20-1 to TRBJ1-1; TRBD1 aligns across 8 bases. Germline trimming cut 2 bases from V and 6 bases from J; bases unmatched to any gene: 5. This CDR3 has 13 residues. The germline CDR1 and CDR2 sequences are DFQATT and SNEGSKA (reference sequence). The CDR3 reads CSARPGQESEAFF. The CDR3 bases are TGCAGTGCTAGACCGGGACAGGAATCTGAAGCTTTCTTT.

The genes are TRBV6-6 and TRBJ2-7, with 7 bases matching TRBD1. This CDR3 spans 16 amino acids. Germline trimming cut 7 bases from V and 4 bases from J; bases unmatched to any gene: 16. The germline CDR1 and CDR2 sequences are MNHNY and SVGAGI (reference sequence). The CDR3 region is CASTPSRGKHRYEQYF. The CDR3 region has the DNA TGTGCCAGCACCCCGTCCAGGGGGAAGCATAGGTACGAGCAGTACTTC.

The chain recombines TRBV6-1 with TRBJ2-6; D uncertain. From germline, CDR1 is MNHNS and CDR2 SASEGT. CDR3 length equals 18 residues. The ends were cut back, 7 bases at V and 0 bases at J, with 19 bases in the middle. The CDR3 nucleotides are TGTGCCAGCACCTTTAGGAAGGAGTTCCTCTCTGGGGCCAACGTCCTGACTTTC. It specifies CASTFRKEFLSGANVLTF.

The DNA of the CDR3 is TGTGCCACCAGAGGCGAAAGAACTGAAGCTTTCTTT. It yields the protein CATRGERTEAFF. The rearrangement uses TRBV24-1 and TRBJ1-1, with no clear D. The CDR3 totals 12 residues. With 7 bases removed from V and 5 bases from J, the gap between germline ends came to 10 bases. Germline V gene data show CDR1 as KGHDR and CDR2 as SFDVKD.

This clonotype was counted many times. This chain joins TRBV7-2 and TRBJ2-7; D gene uncertain. The CDR3 loop spans 12 amino acids. The ends were cut back, 4 bases at V and 7 bases at J, with 11 bases in the middle. The V gene's germline CDR1 is SGHTA and CDR2 FQGNSA. In DNA form, the CDR3 reads TGTGCCAGCAGCTACCTTCTTGGGGAGCAGTACGTC. Translating it yields CASSYLLGEQYV.

This clonotype was found a few times. This rearrangement joins TRBV12-3 or TRBV12-4 to TRBJ2-5; TRBD1 agrees at 9 bases. The CDR3 sequence is 20 residues long. The ends lost 3 bases at V and 5 bases at J; junction bases unmatched: 22. The CDR3, as DNA: TGTGCCAGCAGTTTTTTGTTGGCAAGAAACTACAGGGGGCAGAGGGAGACCCAGTACTTC. Translating it yields CASSFLLARNYRGQRETQYF.

This clonotype was recorded at least ten times. The chain joins TRBV7-6 to TRBJ1-5; no reliable D call. CDR1 SGHVS and CDR2 FNYEAQ come from the germline V gene. V was cut by 5 bases and J by 0 bases, with 8 bases left in between. The length of the CDR3 is 14 residues. The CDR3 sequence: CASSPSYSNQPQHF. The CDR3 DNA reads TGTGCCAGCAGCCCTTCCTATAGCAATCAGCCCCAGCATTTT.

The gene calls are TRBV7-2 and TRBJ2-5; tentatively, D is TRBD2 (7 bases). This CDR3 spans 15 amino acids. With 1 base removed from V and 3 bases from J, the gap between germline ends came to 12 bases. Germline lookup yields CDR1 SGHTA and CDR2 FQGNSA. CDR3: CASSLVGGREETQYF. The CDR3 bases are TGTGCCAGCAGCTTAGTGGGGGGGCGCGAAGAGACCCAGTACTTC.

The chain is built from TRBV6-1 and TRBJ2-7; D perhaps matches TRBD1 (6 bases). CDR1 MNHNS and CDR2 SASEGT come from the germline V gene. CDR3 size: 12 residues. Trimming pared 7 bases from V and 5 bases from J, leaving 12 bases between. The CDR3 loop is CASNDRPHEQYV. The CDR3 DNA reads as TGTGCCAGCAACGACAGGCCTCACGAGCAGTACGTC.

Only a few counts were recorded for this clonotype. This chain uses TRBV2 with TRBJ2-5, with D maybe TRBD1 (5 bases). Germline V gives CDR1 SNHLY, CDR2 FYNNEI. The CDR3 consists of 14 residues. V was shortened by 5 bases and J by 5 bases, with 15 bases between the two germline ends. CDR3 residues: CASSKRAGLETQYF. Here the CDR3 DNA reads TGTGCCAGCAGTAAAAGAGCAGGGTTGGAGACCCAGTACTTC. Supplemented by reference TRBV2 and TRBJ2-5, the full variable domain reads EPEVTQTPSHQVTQMGQEVILRCVPISNHLYFYWYRQILGQKVEFLVSFYNNEISEKSEIFDDQFSVERPDGSNFTLKIRSTKLEDSAMYFCASSKRAGLETQYFGPGTRLLVL.

This clonotype was seen a handful of times. The rearrangement links TRBV27 to TRBJ2-7, with D possibly TRBD2 on 6 matching bases. The germline V gene encodes CDR1 MNHEY and CDR2 SMNVEV (reference sequence). CDR3 size: 13 residues. The germline V and J ends were trimmed by 8 bases and 0 bases, with 11 bases remaining between them. This CDR3 reads CASAGSSSYEQYF. The CDR3 nucleotides read TGTGCCAGCGCCGGGAGTAGCTCCTACGAGCAGTACTTC.

The J gene is TRBJ1-1, the V gene TRBV19; D may be TRBD1 (5 bases). Germline V lookup: CDR1 LNHDA, CDR2 SQIVND (reference sequence). This CDR3 comprises 17 residues. Trimming removed 0 bases from V and 0 bases from J, with 14 bases in between. The CDR3 loop is CASSIDPDNLMNTEAFF. The CDR3 coding sequence is TGTGCCAGTAGTATAGATCCGGACAACCTGATGAACACTGAAGCTTTCTTT.

About this clonotype: Possible read error: a much larger clone is one base away. J is TRBJ2-1 and V is TRBV7-6; D perhaps matches TRBD2 (6 bases). CDR3 length: 15 residues. Looked up from germline, CDR1 is SGHVS and CDR2 is FNYEAQ. V was clipped by 3 bases and J by 9 bases, with 18 bases between them. For the CDR3, the DNA is TGTGCCAGCAGCTTTGGAGGGGACCATTTATCTGAGCAGTTCTTC. Translation gives CASSFGGDHLSEQFF.

The chain joins TRBV10-3 to TRBJ2-3, with TRBD2 matching over 10 bases. Germline lookup yields CDR1 ENHRY and CDR2 SYGVKD. The CDR3 loop spans 20 amino acids. The J segment lost 0 bases and the V segment lost 6 bases, leaving 18 bases of the junction unmatched. The CDR3 DNA reads as TGTGCCATCAGATCCGCGGAGCGGGGGGGCGGAAACCCTAGCACAGATACGCAGTATTTT. This codes for CAIRSAERGGGNPSTDTQYF.

The chain is built from TRBV7-9 and TRBJ2-5; no reliable D call. Germline CDR1 reads SEHNR; CDR2 reads FQNEAQ (reference sequence). The germline V and J ends were trimmed by 8 bases and 2 bases, with 12 bases remaining between them. The CDR3 extends over 13 amino acids. In DNA, the CDR3 is TGTGCCAGCCGCCAAAGCGTTCAAGAGACCCAGTACTTC. Its translation: CASRQSVQETQYF.

This chain uses TRBV6-6 with TRBJ1-1; 7 nucleotides match TRBD1. The CDR3 is 15 amino acids. In germline, CDR1 is MNHNY, CDR2 SVGAGI (reference sequence). The V gene end was trimmed by 8 bases and the J gene end by 0 bases; junction bases not matched to a gene: 9. The CDR3 nucleotides are TGTGCCAGCTCGCCTGGGACAGACATGAACACTGAAGCTTTCTTT. As protein: CASSPGTDMNTEAFF.

This clonotype was detected once. Germline is not matched at one junction end, which may reflect a read error. The CDR3 coding sequence is TGCGCCAGCAGCCAAGAGTGGACCTCCTACGAGCAGTGCTTC. Protein: CASSQEWTSYEQCF. The chain links TRBV4-1 to TRBJ2-7; D ambiguous. This CDR3 has 14 residues. Germline CDR1 and CDR2: MGHRA and YSYEKL.

This clonotype was seen only once. The gene calls are TRBV2 and TRBJ2-7; D remains unclear. The CDR3 consists of 11 residues. The V end lost 7 bases, the J end lost 0 bases, and 4 bases lay between the germline ends. Germline V gene lookup returns CDR1 SNHLY and CDR2 FYNNEI. The CDR3 DNA reads as TGTGCCAGCAAACCCTCCTACGAGCAGTACTTC. It specifies CASKPSYEQYF.

This chain uses TRBV3-1 with TRBJ2-1; TRBD2 is a possible D gene (6 bases). The V end lost 0 bases, the J end lost 10 bases, and 16 bases lay between the germline ends. The length of the CDR3 is 15 residues. Germline CDR1 and CDR2: LGHDT and YNNKEL (reference sequence). The CDR3: CASSQDLGGSWEQFF. CDR3 nucleotides: TGTGCCAGCAGCCAAGACCTCGGGGGATCTTGGGAGCAGTTCTTC.

The CDR3 sequence: CASRSIGLANYGYTF. The CDR3 bases are TGTGCCAGCAGGTCCATAGGTTTAGCTAACTATGGCTACACCTTC. This chain connects TRBV7-9 to TRBJ1-2; the D is unclear. Trimming pared 6 bases from V and 0 bases from J, leaving 14 bases between. The germline V gene encodes CDR1 SEHNR and CDR2 FQNEAQ (reference sequence). The length of the CDR3 is 15 residues.

This clonotype was counted only a few times. The rearrangement uses TRBV7-9 and TRBJ1-1; D is ambiguous. The CDR3 length is 15 residues. Between the trimmed V and J ends, which lost 4 bases and 1 base, there was a span of 13 bases. Per germline, CDR1 SEHNR and CDR2 FQNEAQ (reference sequence). In DNA, the CDR3 is TGTGCCAGCAGCTACGGACGGTCTAGGAACACTGAAGCTTTCTTT. This codes for CASSYGRSRNTEAFF.